This passage covers 13 T cell receptor beta chains from one sample sequenced in a study of identical twins. Via MiXCR, TCRdb re-called the 5' RACE reads, giving one row per CDR3 protein. The sample records about 500,000 distinct CDR3 sequences, roughly an eighth being singletons. The data were also submitted as part of a second study, on yellow fever vaccine responses in identical twins.

Sequenced: CD4+ T cells sorted from blood. The source of these receptors is a woman aged 18 to 35 in good health.

This clonotype was picked up many times. The genes are TRBV25-1 and TRBJ2-7; 7 bases are shared with TRBD1. CDR3 length: 13 amino acids. J gave up 9 bases and V 2 bases, and 7 bases lay outside the gene matches. Per germline, CDR1 MGHDK and CDR2 SYGVNS. CDR3 loop: CASSEEPNRGQYF. In DNA form, the CDR3 reads TGTGCCAGCAGTGAAGAGCCTAACAGGGGGCAGTACTTC.

The chain uses TRBV7-9 and TRBJ2-7; 9 bases are shared with TRBD2. Germline V gives CDR1 SEHNR, CDR2 FQNEAQ (reference sequence). V was pared by 5 bases and J by 2 bases, with 7 bases of the junction left unmatched. The CDR3 has 15 amino acids. The CDR3 nucleotides read TGTGCCAGCAGCATCCTTAGCGGGAGTGCCTACGAGCAGTACTTC. The encoded protein is CASSILSGSAYEQYF.

V and J are TRBV10-3 and TRBJ2-1; D may be TRBD2 (6 bases). Trimming stripped 11 bases from V and 5 bases from J, with 19 bases between. The CDR3 totals 14 residues. In germline, CDR1 is ENHRY, CDR2 SYGVKD. The CDR3 reads CASNDMAGNNEQFF. As DNA, the CDR3 is TGTGCCTCCAACGACATGGCGGGAAACAATGAGCAGTTCTTC.

V and J are TRBV6-1 and TRBJ1-1; D unclear. Trimming cost V 6 bases and J 8 bases, with 13 bases left between them. From germline, CDR1 is MNHNS and CDR2 SASEGT. This CDR3 is built from 12 residues. For the CDR3, the DNA is TGTGCCAGCAGCTCCCTTGTACAGGAAGCTTTCTTT. This encodes CASSSLVQEAFF.

This clonotype was detected ten times or more. The gene calls are TRBV7-9 and TRBJ2-6; D is unclear. V lost 6 bases and J lost 0, with 12 bases in between. Germline values: CDR1 SEHNR, CDR2 FQNEAQ (reference sequence). This CDR3 region has 16 residues. The CDR3 reads CASRERFLSGANVLTF. The CDR3 region has the DNA TGTGCCAGCAGGGAGAGGTTCCTCTCTGGGGCCAACGTCCTGACTTTC.

This sequence joins TRBV7-2 and TRBJ2-5; 8 bases are shared with TRBD2. V was pared by 2 bases and J by 5 bases, with 7 bases of the junction left unmatched. This CDR3 region has 15 residues. Germline V gene data show CDR1 as SGHTA and CDR2 as FQGNSA. CDR3 amino acids: CASSLTAGVGETQYF. CDR3 nucleotides: TGTGCCAGCAGCTTAACAGCGGGAGTAGGGGAGACCCAGTACTTC.

This clonotype was observed a handful of times. The rearrangement links TRBV6-1 to TRBJ2-3, with 9 positions matching TRBD2. V lost 2 bases, J lost 0 bases, and 3 bases stayed unmatched. This CDR3 region has 16 residues. Looked up from germline, CDR1 is MNHNS and CDR2 is SASEGT. The CDR3 DNA sequence: TGTGCCAGCAGTGAACGTGCGGGAGGGAGCACAGATACGCAGTATTTT. Encoded protein: CASSERAGGSTDTQYF.

On this clonotype itself: A much larger clonotype is one base distant, so this may be a read error. The rearrangement uses TRBV6-4 and TRBJ1-1; TRBD1 matches 8 bases. CDR3 length equals 13 residues. Losses at the gene ends were 5 bases for V and 10 bases for J; bases not matched to a gene: 9. From germline, CDR1 is MRHNA and CDR2 SNTAGT. CDR3 sequence (DNA): TGTGCCAGCAGTCGGACAGGGATGGGTGGAGCTTTCTTT. It encodes CASSRTGMGGAFF.

Many counts were recorded for this clonotype. This chain uses TRBV7-9 with TRBJ2-7; D gene unclear. This CDR3 has 16 residues. CDR1 and CDR2 from the germline V gene are SEHNR and FQNEAQ (reference sequence). Trimming removed 5 bases from V and 0 bases from J, with 17 bases in between. For the CDR3, the DNA is TGTGCCAGCAGCCCCCGCCTAGACGGTAGCTCCTACGAGCAGTACTTC. Encoded protein: CASSPRLDGSSYEQYF.

This clonotype was seen just once. The junction departs from the called germline gene at one end, perhaps through a read error. This rearrangement joins TRBV6-1 to TRBJ2-7, with D perhaps TRBD2 (5 bases). The CDR3 sequence is 14 residues long. The V gene's germline CDR1 is MNHNS and CDR2 SASEGT. The CDR3 protein is CASSFWESSNEQYF. The CDR3 DNA is TGTGCCAGCAGCTTTTGGGAGAGCTCCAACGAGCAGTACTTC.

In this sample, this clonotype turned up many times. V is TRBV6-6 and J is TRBJ1-1; the D is unclear. The germline V gene has CDR1 MNHNY and CDR2 SVGAGI (reference sequence). V lost 6 bases to trimming and J lost 11 bases, with 19 bases between them. The CDR3 is 13 residues long. CDR3 nucleotide sequence: TGTGCCAGCAGCCCACTTCCACAAGGTCTGGCTTTCTTT. Protein product: CASSPLPQGLAFF.

Ten or more counts support this clonotype. The chain is built from TRBV12-3 or TRBV12-4 and TRBJ2-1, with 12 bases fitting TRBD2. The CDR3 has 17 residues. Unmatched junction bases numbered 6, after V lost 2 bases and J lost 4 bases. CDR3 sequence reads: CASSLTSGGSGYNEQFF. The CDR3 bases are TGTGCCAGCAGTTTAACTAGCGGGGGGTCGGGTTACAATGAGCAGTTCTTC.

A few counts support this clonotype. The chain recombines TRBV28 with TRBJ2-7; D unclear. CDR3 length equals 17 residues. With 1 base removed from V and 1 base from J, the gap between germline ends came to 17 bases. Germline values: CDR1 MDHEN, CDR2 SYDVKM. Written as DNA, the CDR3 is TGTGCCAGCAGTTTATATTCAGACCCACGGAGTTCCTACGAGCAGTACTTC. Protein sequence: CASSLYSDPRSSYEQYF. The whole variable domain, remainder taken from reference TRBV28 and TRBJ2-7, is DVKVTQSSRYLVKRTGEKVFLECVQDMDHENMFWYRQDPGLGLRLIYFSYDVKMKEKGDIPEGYSVSREKKERFSLILESASTNQTSMYLCASSLYSDPRSSYEQYFGPGTRLTVT.